This T cell receptor (beta chain) was sequenced for a study of blood T cell repertoires in COVID-19. Study summary: Sites in the United States, Italy and Spain provided acute and convalescent COVID-19 samples. The cDNA or gDNA used as material had been derived from T cells, B-cell-depleted T cells, or PBMCs.

In the source study's methods: The authors estimated nucleated cell counts from reference gene primer amplification. Here immunoSEQ multiplex PCR was the method, and the copy in TCRdb shows in-frame clones only, minus some. Clonal size and the V and J genes are those of that table, whereas D and trimming came from the DNA. The sample contains approximately 200,000 clones, over 80% of which appear only once. Germline values: CDR1 MNHEY, CDR2 SMNVEV (reference sequence). The CDR3 is 14 residues long. With 4 bases removed from V and 4 bases from J, the gap between germline ends came to 13 bases. V and J are TRBV27 and TRBJ1-1, with a weak D call TRBD1 (6 bases). The material sequenced was peripheral blood. The sequence derives from a human donor in a cohort sampled during active COVID-19. The CDR3 loop reads CASSSYRVGTEAFF. DNA of the CDR3: TGTGCCAGCAGTTCGTACAGGGTTGGCACTGAAGCTTTCTTT.